The rows below give T cell receptor beta chains drawn from one sample of a study of CD8 T cells in ankylosing spondylitis. One entry per CDR3 protein, called by TCRdb with MiXCR from the 5' RACE reads. This table has approximately 180,000 distinct CDR3 sequences, approximately 18% appearing once. Sequencing was carried out using blood, either unsorted or a sorted T cell fraction (not recorded which). The source of these receptors is a male donor under 30 with ankylosing spondylitis or in good health (not recorded which). Both conserved end residues are part of each CDR3. D genes are given only for firm matches. Size is stated for part of the rows, as once, few or many counts, or as a class when the clone is expanded.

TRBV4-3	many	NA	TRBJ1-1	TGCGCCAGCAGCCAATGGGGTAGGGGACTAGGCACTGAAGCTTTCTTT	CASSQWGRGLGTEAFF
TRBV20-1	NA	NA	TRBJ1-1	TGCAGTGCTAGGGACGGGGGCATCTATACTGAAGCTTTCTTT	CSARDGGIYTEAFF
TRBV19	many	NA	TRBJ2-3	TGTGCCACGTCGCTATCGGGAAGCACAGATACGCAGTATTTT	CATSLSGSTDTQYF
TRBV5-1	NA	TRBD2	TRBJ2-5	TGCGCCAGCACCAAGGGACTAGCACAAGAGACCCAGTACTTC	CASTKGLAQETQYF
TRBV18	once	NA	TRBJ2-1	TGTGCCAGCTCACCACTCCTCGTAAACGGAAAAAGATACAATGAGCAGTTCTTC	CASSPLLVNGKRYNEQFF
TRBV4-3	many	TRBD1	TRBJ2-2	TGCGCCAGCAGCCCCTCGGACAGGGCCAACGGGGAGCTGTTTTTT	CASSPSDRANGELFF
TRBV3-1	many	NA	TRBJ1-5	TGTGCCAGCAGCCCTCGTCACCCCGGTCAGGGCAATCAGCCCCAGCATTTT	CASSPRHPGQGNQPQHF
TRBV9	many	TRBD1	TRBJ2-1	TGTGCCAGCAGCGTGGGGACAGTGAACTACAATGAGCAGTTCTTC	CASSVGTVNYNEQFF
TRBV5-1	many	NA	TRBJ2-1	TGCGCCAGCAGCTTGGGACCCGGGCCCCAGGATGAGCAGTTCTTC	CASSLGPGPQDEQFF
TRBV20-1	many	TRBD1	TRBJ2-3	TGCAGTGCTAGCCGCACAGGGGAGACAGATACGCAGTATTTT	CSASRTGETDTQYF
TRBV24-1	many	NA	TRBJ2-1	TGTGCCACCAATGGGGTAGACAATGAGCAGTTCTTC	CATNGVDNEQFF
TRBV20-1	many	TRBD1	TRBJ1-6	TGCAGTGCTACCCCTCTGGGACAGTTAAATTCACCCCTCCACTTT	CSATPLGQLNSPLHF
TRBV7-9	many	NA	TRBJ2-7	TGTGCCAGCAGCTTCGATTACGAGCAGTACTTC	CASSFDYEQYF
TRBV18	many	NA	TRBJ1-1	TGTGCCAGCTCACCACCGATTATCGGTGAAGCTTTCTTT	CASSPPIIGEAFF
TRBV3-1	NA	TRBD2	TRBJ2-1	TGTGCCAGCAGCCAACCGGGACTAGCGCCGAACAATGAGCAGTTCTTC	CASSQPGLAPNNEQFF
TRBV25-1	many	NA	TRBJ1-5	TGTGCCAGCAGTGAAGGACGGTATAGCAATCAGCCCCAGCATTTT	CASSEGRYSNQPQHF
TRBV2	NA	NA	TRBJ2-7	TGTGCCAGCAGTCTGAGAGGGACCTACGAGCAGTACTTC	CASSLRGTYEQYF
TRBV12-3/TRBV12-4	many	TRBD2	TRBJ2-1	TGTGCCAGCAGTTTTTGGGCCCAAGCGGGATCTCACAATGAGCAGTTCTTC	CASSFWAQAGSHNEQFF
TRBV5-1	many	NA	TRBJ1-2	TGCGCCAGCAGCTTGGAAACGGCTAACTATGGCTACACCTTC	CASSLETANYGYTF
TRBV29-1	few	NA	TRBJ2-1	TGCAGCGTGGAGGGACCGAACTCCTACAATGAGCAGTTCTTC	CSVEGPNSYNEQFF
TRBV6-5	many	NA	TRBJ2-1	TGTGCCAGCAGTTACTCACTCGGGAATGAGCAGTTCTTC	CASSYSLGNEQFF
TRBV7-2	NA	NA	TRBJ2-1	TGTGCCAGCAGGGACCCTGGGTCCTACAATGAGCAGTTCTTC	CASRDPGSYNEQFF
TRBV4-3	NA	NA	TRBJ1-3	TGCGCCAGCAGCCAAGAGGTCGGAAACACCATATATTTT	CASSQEVGNTIYF
TRBV7-4	many	NA	TRBJ2-3	TGTGCCAGCAGCTTGTACAGGGCCACGCAGTATTTT	CASSLYRATQYF
TRBV12-3/TRBV12-4	many	TRBD1	TRBJ1-1	TGTGCCAGCAGTCTTCGAGGACAGGGGAACACTGAAGCTTTCTTT	CASSLRGQGNTEAFF
TRBV24-1	many	NA	TRBJ2-1	TGTGCCACCAGTGATTCCGGGACACTTGTTAAGCAGTTCTTC	CATSDSGTLVKQFF
TRBV18	many	NA	TRBJ2-1	TGTGCCAGCTCACCAAGAGACGTACATTCCTACAATGAGCAGTTCTTC	CASSPRDVHSYNEQFF
TRBV20-1	many	TRBD2	TRBJ2-2	TGCAGTGCACTAGCGGGAGGATCCACCGGGGAGCTGTTTTTT	CSALAGGSTGELFF
TRBV29-1	many	NA	TRBJ2-1	TGCAGCGTTGAATCGGGGGGCGCATACAATGAGCAGTTCTTC	CSVESGGAYNEQFF
TRBV20-1	NA	NA	TRBJ2-3	TGCAGTGCTAGAGAGGGTGGACTCGCGACAGATACGCAGTATTTT	CSAREGGLATDTQYF
TRBV7-9	many	NA	TRBJ2-5	TGTGCCAGCAGCTTAGCGGACACACAGTACCAAGAGACCCAGTACTTC	CASSLADTQYQETQYF
TRBV20-1	NA	NA	TRBJ2-1	TGCAGTGCTGTAACACGACCGGGGACTGAGCAGTTCTTC	CSAVTRPGTEQFF
TRBV7-9	many	NA	TRBJ2-5	TGTGCCAGCAGCTTCCCCAGCCAAGAGACCCAGTACTTC	CASSFPSQETQYF
TRBV12-3/TRBV12-4	many	NA	TRBJ2-5	TGTGCCAGCAGTCCCACGGGCAGGGCGGTGGAGACCCAGTACTTC	CASSPTGRAVETQYF
TRBV5-1	many	TRBD2	TRBJ2-1	TGCGCCAGCAGCCCCCGGACTAGTGTGGGATATTTTGAGCAGTTCTTC	CASSPRTSVGYFEQFF
TRBV6-1	NA	TRBD1	TRBJ1-5	TGTGCCAGCAGTGAAGTTTGGGGGGGACAGGTCTATCAGCCCCAGCATTTT	CASSEVWGGQVYQPQHF
TRBV7-6	many	TRBD2	TRBJ2-1	TGTGCCAGCAGTCTCAGAGCGGGAGGGCCGGGGAATGAGCAGTTCTTC	CASSLRAGGPGNEQFF
TRBV29-1	many	NA	TRBJ2-5	TGCAGCGCCGCAGAAGGGAGCGGGGCACAGGGATTACGAGAGACCCAGTACTTC	CSAAEGSGAQGLRETQYF